Below, 16 T cell receptor beta chains from the same sample are listed, as sequenced in a study of blood T cell repertoires in COVID-19. Here immunoSEQ multiplex PCR was the method, and the copy in TCRdb shows in-frame clones only, minus some. Here the sample spans about 240,000 clones, approximately 90% being singletons. Sequenced: PBMCs or T cells enriched from blood (not recorded which). The source is a man aged 35 to 55 who had recovered from COVID-19.

The chain joins TRBV7-2 to TRBJ2-1; D is possibly TRBD2 (6 bases). V was trimmed by 3 bases and J by 8 bases, leaving 17 bases between them. The CDR3 covers 15 residues. Per germline, CDR1 SGHTA and CDR2 FQGNSA. The CDR3 loop is CASSLTGVLTHEQFF. The CDR3 DNA reads TGTGCCAGCAGCTTGACGGGAGTATTAACTCATGAGCAGTTCTTC.

In DNA, the CDR3 is TGTGCCAGCAGTTACTCCGGGACAGTTAATGAAAAACTGTTTTTT. The encoded protein is CASSYSGTVNEKLFF. The chain links TRBV6-5 to TRBJ1-4; 7 bases align to TRBD1. Germline V CDR1 and CDR2: MNHEY, SVGAGI. Trimming took 0 bases from V and 4 from J; bases not matched to a gene: 2. The CDR3 contains 15 residues.

V and J are TRBV6-1 and TRBJ1-5; the D gene is possibly TRBD1 (5 bases). V was shortened by 3 bases and J by 7 bases, with 13 bases between the two germline ends. Germline V gene lookup returns CDR1 MNHNS and CDR2 SASEGT. The CDR3 runs to 14 residues. The CDR3 loop reads CASSELDRGQPQHF. In nucleotides, the CDR3 is TGTGCCAGCAGTGAGTTAGACCGGGGGCAGCCCCAGCATTTT.

The genes are TRBV7-3 and TRBJ2-4; TRBD2 matches at 14 bases. The CDR3 loop spans 17 amino acids. Losses at the gene ends were 4 bases for V and 8 bases for J; bases not matched to a gene: 10. Germline-derived CDR1 and CDR2 are SGHTA and FQGTGA. The CDR3 DNA is TGTGCCAGCAGCTCGGGACTAGCGGGAGACGGGGCAGACATTCAGTACTTC. Translated, it gives CASSSGLAGDGADIQYF. Using reference TRBV7-3 and TRBJ2-4 for the parts outside the CDR3, the full variable domain is GAGVSQTPSNKVTEKGKYVELRCDPISGHTALYWYRQSLGQGPEFLIYFQGTGAADDSGLPNDRFFAVRPEGSVSTLKIQRTERGDSAVYLCASSSGLAGDGADIQYFGAGTRLSVL.

This clone was detected a few times. V and J are TRBV6-5 and TRBJ1-1; D might be TRBD1 (6 bases). Germline assignment: CDR1 MNHEY and CDR2 SVGAGI. The CDR3 length is 13 residues. Trimming left V 0 bases short and J 8 bases short, with 10 bases between. CDR3 in amino acids: CASSYSRTVEAFF. The CDR3 bases are TGTGCCAGCAGTTACTCACGGACAGTAGAAGCTTTCTTT.

The chain employs TRBV5-4 and TRBJ1-2; 9 bases agree with TRBD1. CDR1 and CDR2 from the germline V gene are SGHNT and YYREEE (reference sequence). V dropped 3 bases and J dropped 4; count of bases not matched to a gene: 7. CDR3 length equals 15 residues. CDR3 amino acids: CASSYPTGGSYGYTF. CDR3 nucleotides: TGTGCCAGCAGCTACCCTACAGGGGGCAGCTATGGCTACACCTTC.

The chain recombines TRBV5-4 with TRBJ1-1; a weak D match, TRBD1 (5 bases). This CDR3 has 14 residues. Deletions cut 3 bases from V and 5 bases from J, with 14 bases between. Germline V gene sequence: CDR1 SGHNT, CDR2 YYREEE (reference sequence). Here the CDR3 DNA reads TGTGCCAGCAGCTATGGGACGGGGGGGACTGAAGCTTTCTTT. Translated: CASSYGTGGTEAFF.

This rearrangement joins TRBV3-1 (or the pseudogene TRBV3-2) to TRBJ2-2; the D is unclear. V was trimmed by 1 base and J by 2 bases, leaving 8 bases between them. Germline V CDR1 and CDR2: LGHDT, YNNKEL (reference sequence). CDR3 length: 15 residues. CDR3 DNA sequence: TGTGCCAGCAGCCAAGGGAGTATTAACACCGGGGAGCTGTTTTTT. It translates to CASSQGSINTGELFF.

This chain links TRBV11-2 with TRBJ2-2; D remains ambiguous. Germline V gene lookup returns CDR1 SGHAT and CDR2 FQNNGV. The V gene lost 5 bases and the J gene lost 6 bases, with 13 bases spanning the gap. This CDR3 is 14 amino acids long. The DNA for the CDR3 is TGTGCCAGCAGCCAGACTTGGCGCCCCGGGGAGCTGTTTTTT. Translation gives CASSQTWRPGELFF.

This CDR3 reads CAISDRAADTEAFF. DNA of the CDR3: TGTGCCATCAGTGACAGGGCGGCCGACACTGAAGCTTTCTTT. This chain links TRBV10-3 with TRBJ1-1; TRBD1 is a possible D gene (5 bases). Between the trimmed V and J ends, which lost 3 bases and 3 bases, there was a span of 11 bases. Germline values: CDR1 ENHRY, CDR2 SYGVKD. The CDR3 has 14 residues.

The gene calls are TRBV6-4 and TRBJ2-5; tentative D call: TRBD2 (8 bases). CDR3 length: 16 amino acids. V was trimmed by 0 bases and J by 7 bases, leaving 18 bases between them. Germline loops: CDR1 MRHNA, CDR2 SNTAGT. In DNA form, the CDR3 reads TGTGCCAGCAGTGACTCCGGGACAGCGGGAGTTGTGACCCAGTACTTC. It encodes CASSDSGTAGVVTQYF.

The rearrangement links TRBV11-2 to TRBJ1-1, with a possible D match to TRBD1 (6 bases). The V end lost 4 bases, the J end lost 1 base, and 13 bases lay between the germline ends. Looked up from germline, CDR1 is SGHAT and CDR2 is FQNNGV. The length of the CDR3 is 15 residues. DNA of the CDR3: TGTGCCAGCAGCTCCACAGGGTTGCGGAACACTGAAGCTTTCTTT. It is translated as CASSSTGLRNTEAFF.

The chain uses TRBV7-3 and TRBJ2-3, with 13 bases lining up with TRBD2. V lost 5 bases, J lost 1 base, and 12 bases stayed unmatched. Germline CDR1 SGHTA, CDR2 FQGTGA. The CDR3 contains 19 residues. The CDR3 region is CASSPRLAGGGLGTDTQYF. The CDR3 DNA sequence: TGTGCCAGCAGCCCCCGACTAGCGGGAGGTGGTTTGGGCACAGATACGCAGTATTTT.

The CDR3 DNA reads as TGTGCCAGCAGCTATCCGACAGGTAGGGACACTGAAGCTTTCTTT. This sequence encodes CASSYPTGRDTEAFF. The genes are TRBV7-9 and TRBJ1-1, with TRBD1 as a possible D gene (6 bases). Between the trimmed V and J ends, which lost 4 bases and 3 bases, there was a span of 15 bases. This CDR3 comprises 15 residues. The V gene's germline CDR1 is SEHNR and CDR2 FQNEAQ (reference sequence).

CDR3 in amino acids: CASSIRAGRADTQYF. The CDR3 DNA reads as TGTGCCAGTAGTATTCGGGCGGGAAGGGCAGATACGCAGTATTTT. The V and J genes are TRBV19 and TRBJ2-3, with D perhaps TRBD2 (6 bases). V was clipped by 3 bases and J by 4 bases, with 14 bases between them. Per germline, CDR1 LNHDA and CDR2 SQIVND (reference sequence). The CDR3 runs to 15 residues.

The chain uses TRBV25-1 and TRBJ2-7, with a tentative D call TRBD1 (6 bases). CDR1 is MGHDK and CDR2 is SYGVNS in the germline V gene. The CDR3 totals 13 residues. With 5 bases removed from V and 3 bases from J, the gap between germline ends came to 11 bases. CDR3 sequence: CASSNQGFYEQYF. DNA of the CDR3: TGTGCCAGCAGTAACCAGGGGTTCTACGAGCAGTACTTC.